The rows below give T cell receptor beta chains drawn from one sample of a study of T cell repertoires in cytomegalovirus infection. TCRdb called the reads again in MiXCR, with one record for every CDR3 protein. The sample lists some 150,000 distinct CDR3 sequences, over 30% occurring once. These receptors are not linked to any known antigen. The specimen was CD8+ T cells from cultured PBMCs, collected from culture after CMV antigen stimulation. These TCRs come from a human donor in good health (CMV status not recorded). Some clones in this sample may be carry-over from other donors' samples. Each CDR3 is given with its conserved first and last residue. A D gene is named only where the DNA matches it firmly. Only part of the rows carry a size: once, few, many, or a class if the clone is expanded.

TRBJ2-1,TRBV24-1,few,TRBD1,CATSVQGGYNEQFF,TGTGCCACCAGTGTACAGGGGGGTTACAATGAGCAGTTCTTC
TRBJ2-1,TRBV6-5,-,TRBD1,CASRPGQGGRYEQFF,TGTGCCAGCAGGCCGGGACAGGGTGGAAGGTATGAGCAGTTCTTC
TRBJ2-7,TRBV4-2,-,-,CASSQGEGQGSNEQYF,TGTGCCAGCAGCCAAGGTGAGGGGCAGGGCTCCAACGAGCAGTACTTC
TRBJ2-7,TRBV7-8,few,-,CASTGTGDKSSYEQYF,TGTGCCAGCACCGGAACCGGGGACAAGAGCTCCTACGAGCAGTACTTC
TRBJ2-1,TRBV20-1,many,-,CSASTVGEFF,TGCAGTGCATCGACGGTAGGCGAGTTCTTC
TRBJ1-4,TRBV9,many,-,CASSRDGVATNEKLFF,TGTGCCAGCAGTCGGGACGGAGTTGCAACTAATGAAAAACTGTTTTTT
TRBJ2-1,TRBV27,few,-,CASSFGRDDEQFF,TGTGCCAGCAGTTTTGGCAGGGACGATGAGCAGTTCTTC
TRBJ1-1,TRBV11-3,-,-,CASSSRGNTEAFF,TGTGCCAGCAGCTCAAGGGGGAACACTGAAGCTTTCTTT
TRBJ2-1,TRBV7-9,-,-,CASSWTSREQFF,TGTGCCAGCAGCTGGACCTCCCGCGAGCAGTTCTTC
TRBJ1-6,TRBV14,-,-,CASSHEQGNSPLHF,TGTGCCAGCAGCCATGAACAGGGAAATTCACCCCTCCACTTT
TRBJ1-1,TRBV11-2,-,TRBD1,CASLQGRVAEAFF,TGTGCCAGCCTACAGGGGAGGGTAGCTGAAGCTTTCTTT
TRBJ2-7,TRBV7-9,-,-,CASSHWGYEQYF,TGTGCCAGCAGCCATTGGGGCTACGAGCAGTACTTC
TRBJ2-5,TRBV28,-,-,CASSPRTTQETQYF,TGTGCCAGCAGCCCAAGGACTACCCAAGAGACCCAGTACTTC
TRBJ2-3,TRBV4-1,few,-,CASSPPMRGDTQYF,TGCGCCAGCAGCCCCCCTATGAGGGGGGATACGCAGTATTTT
TRBJ1-1,TRBV19,few,-,CASSMLREFDTEAFF,TGTGCCAGTAGTATGTTAAGGGAATTTGACACTGAAGCTTTCTTT
TRBJ2-7,TRBV4-1,few,-,CASSLVGGHYEQYF,TGCGCCAGCAGCCTGGTCGGGGGACACTACGAGCAGTACTTC
TRBJ1-2,TRBV2,-,-,CASSDEQGRYTF,TGTGCCAGCAGTGATGAACAGGGTCGCTACACCTTC
TRBJ2-7,TRBV7-8,few,-,CASSLETGDYEQYF,TGTGCCAGCAGCTTAGAGACAGGAGACTACGAGCAGTACTTC
TRBJ2-5,TRBV28,many,-,CASSLGLDSQETQYF,TGTGCCAGCAGTTTAGGGCTAGACAGCCAAGAGACCCAGTACTTC
TRBJ1-2,TRBV7-9,-,-,CASSFAGEGYTF,TGTGCCAGCAGCTTTGCAGGGGAAGGCTACACCTTC
TRBJ2-7,TRBV7-1,-,-,CASSPDYEQYF,TGTGCCAGCAGCCCTGACTACGAGCAGTACTTC
TRBJ1-5,TRBV27,many,-,CASSLMGGNQPQHF,TGTGCCAGCAGTTTAATGGGGGGCAATCAGCCCCAGCATTTT
TRBJ1-1,TRBV20-1,many,TRBD1,CSAIGQGALAFF,TGCAGTGCTATAGGACAGGGGGCTCTAGCTTTCTTT
TRBJ1-1,TRBV29-1,once,-,CSGQDPLSAEAFF,TGCAGCGGTCAAGACCCGTTGTCGGCTGAAGCTTTCTTT
TRBJ1-4,TRBV6-1,-,-,CASSYIATNEKLFF,TGTGCCAGCAGTTATATTGCAACAAATGAAAAACTGTTTTTT
TRBJ2-1,TRBV10-3,-,TRBD2,CAIRPLASGGKSSYNEQFF,TGTGCCATCCGCCCCTTGGCTAGCGGGGGGAAAAGCTCCTACAATGAGCAGTTCTTC
TRBJ2-7,TRBV12-3/TRBV12-4,-,-,CASRASWGYEQNF,TGTGCCAGCAGGGCCTCATGGGGTTACGAGCAGAACTTC
TRBJ2-1,TRBV7-9,many,TRBD2,CASSPTSGGARDEQFF,TGTGCCAGCAGCCCCACTAGCGGGGGGGCCAGAGATGAGCAGTTCTTC
TRBJ2-1,TRBV6-2/TRBV6-3,few,TRBD1,CASSPPDRVNEQFF,TGTGCCAGCAGTCCCCCGGACAGGGTCAATGAGCAGTTCTTC
TRBJ2-7,TRBV6-8,-,-,CASSYSNPSGREQYF,TGTGCCAGCAGTTACTCGAACCCCTCGGGTAGGGAGCAGTACTTC
TRBJ2-1,TRBV19,-,-,CASSIQGNNEQFF,TGTGCCAGTAGCATACAGGGTAACAATGAGCAGTTCTTC
TRBJ1-1,TRBV6-1,-,-,CASSAAPGYTEAFF,TGTGCCAGCAGTGCAGCTCCGGGATACACTGAAGCTTTCTTT
TRBJ2-7,TRBV2,few,TRBD1,CASTTGTGQLEQYF,TGTGCCAGCACTACCGGGACAGGGCAGTTAGAGCAGTACTTC
TRBJ2-1,TRBV2,-,TRBD2,CASPPPRREAYNEQFF,TGTGCCAGCCCCCCCCCCCGCCGGGAGGCCTACAATGAGCAGTTCTTC
TRBJ1-2,TRBV7-9,many,-,CASSFTANYGYTF,TGTGCCAGCAGCTTTACAGCTAACTATGGCTACACCTTC
TRBJ2-1,TRBV12-3/TRBV12-4,few,-,CASSQLVNEQFF,TGTGCCAGCAGCCAACTAGTGAATGAGCAGTTCTTC
TRBJ1-2,TRBV27,-,TRBD1,CASSITGQGTYGYTF,TGTGCCAGCAGTATTACTGGACAGGGTACCTATGGCTACACCTTC
TRBJ2-3,TRBV4-3,-,-,CASSLGGVLTDTQYF,TGCGCCAGCAGCCTAGGGGGAGTATTAACAGATACGCAGTATTTT
TRBJ2-3,TRBV7-7,-,TRBD2,CASSFASGVADTQYF,TGTGCCAGCAGCTTTGCTAGCGGGGTGGCAGATACGCAGTATTTT
TRBJ2-7,TRBV28,many,-,CASSYLQGSPYEQYF,TGTGCCAGCAGTTACCTACAGGGTTCCCCCTACGAGCAGTACTTC
TRBJ1-1,TRBV4-1,many,-,CASSQPRFGSNTEAFF,TGCGCCAGCAGCCAGCCCCGGTTCGGGTCGAACACTGAAGCTTTCTTT
TRBJ2-7,TRBV7-8,-,TRBD1,CATATGGSYEQYF,TGTGCCACCGCGACAGGGGGCTCCTACGAGCAGTACTTC
TRBJ1-1,TRBV12-3/TRBV12-4,few,-,CASSFQTYTEAFF,TGTGCCAGCAGTTTTCAGACTTACACTGAAGCTTTCTTT
TRBJ2-7,TRBV5-8,-,-,CASNAEYYEQYF,TGTGCCAGCAACGCCGAATACTACGAGCAGTACTTC
TRBJ2-1,TRBV4-2,-,TRBD2,CASSRSGTGGVLRSYSEQFF,TGTGCCAGCAGCCGGTCCGGGACGGGGGGGGTGCTAAGGTCCTACAGTGAGCAGTTCTTC
TRBJ2-7,TRBV7-8,few,TRBD1,CASSLPETGYEQYF,TGTGCCAGCAGCTTACCTGAGACAGGGTACGAGCAGTACTTC
TRBJ2-7,TRBV12-3/TRBV12-4,-,TRBD2,CASSLLAGTSVYEQYF,TGTGCCAGCAGTTTACTCGCCGGGACTAGCGTTTACGAGCAGTACTTC
TRBJ1-1,TRBV6-5,many,-,CASSYSHGNTEAFF,TGTGCCAGCAGTTACTCCCACGGGAACACTGAAGCTTTCTTT
TRBJ1-2,TRBV4-1,-,-,CASSQATAERGYTF,TGCGCCAGCAGCCAGGCGACGGCTGAAAGAGGCTACACCTTC